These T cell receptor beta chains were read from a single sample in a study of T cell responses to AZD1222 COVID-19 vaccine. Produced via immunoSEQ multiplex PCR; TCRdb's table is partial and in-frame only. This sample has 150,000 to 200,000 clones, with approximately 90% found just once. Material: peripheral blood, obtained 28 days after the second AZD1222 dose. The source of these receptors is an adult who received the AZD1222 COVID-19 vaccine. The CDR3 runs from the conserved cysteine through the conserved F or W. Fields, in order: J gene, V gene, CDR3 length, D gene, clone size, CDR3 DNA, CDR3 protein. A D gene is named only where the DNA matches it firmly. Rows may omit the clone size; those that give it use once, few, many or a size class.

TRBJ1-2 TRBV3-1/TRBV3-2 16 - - TGTGCCAGCAGCCAAGTTGGTTCCCCCACGTACTATGGCTACACCTTC CASSQVGSPTYYGYTF
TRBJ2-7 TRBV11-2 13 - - TGTGCCAGCAGCTCCGGACAGAGCTACGAGCAGTACTTC CASSSGQSYEQYF
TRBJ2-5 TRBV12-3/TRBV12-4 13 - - TGTGCCAGCAGCCCAATAAGCAAAGAGACCCAGTACTTC CASSPISKETQYF
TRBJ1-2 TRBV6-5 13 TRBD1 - TGTGCCAGCAGGATTGACAGGGACTATGGCTACACCTTC CASRIDRDYGYTF
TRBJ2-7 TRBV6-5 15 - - TGTGCCAGCAGCCAAGCCACACACGAGGCCTACGAGCAGTACTTC CASSQATHEAYEQYF
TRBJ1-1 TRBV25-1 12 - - TGTGCCAGCACCGGGACGGGGGAGGGAGCTTTCTTT CASTGTGEGAFF
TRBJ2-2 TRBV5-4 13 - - TGTGCCAGCAGCTTTGGAGCCACCGGGGAGCTGTTTTTT CASSFGATGELFF
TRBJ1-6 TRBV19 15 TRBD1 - TGTGCCAGTAGTCCGGGGACAGGTGGTAATTCACCCCTCCACTTT CASSPGTGGNSPLHF
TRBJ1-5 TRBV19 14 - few TGTGCCAGTAGTCGTGCAGTAAGCAATCAGCCCCAGCATTTT CASSRAVSNQPQHF
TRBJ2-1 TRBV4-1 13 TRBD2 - TGCGCCAGCAGCCAAGAGTGGGGGGGTCAGCAGTTCTTC CASSQEWGGQQFF
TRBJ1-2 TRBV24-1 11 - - TGTGCCACCCCGGAGCAATATGGCTACACCTTC CATPEQYGYTF
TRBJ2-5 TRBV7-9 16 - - TGTGCCAGCAGCTCCCAGAGGACCACTAGCCCGGAGACCCAGTACTTC CASSSQRTTSPETQYF
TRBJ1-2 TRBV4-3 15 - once TGCGCCAGCAGCCAACGCACCCAGGGGACCTATGGCTACACCTTC CASSQRTQGTYGYTF
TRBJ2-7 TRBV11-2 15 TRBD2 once TGTGCCAGCAGCTTAGTGGCGGGGGGGATCTACGAGCAGTACTTC CASSLVAGGIYEQYF
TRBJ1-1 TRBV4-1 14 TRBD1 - TGCGCCAGCAGCCAAGAAAGGACAGGTCCCGAAGCTTTCTTT CASSQERTGPEAFF
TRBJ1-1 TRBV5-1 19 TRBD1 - TGCGCCAGCAGCTTCTCCGGGACACAGGGGAAGGAGAGTGGCACTGAAGCTTTCTTT CASSFSGTQGKESGTEAFF
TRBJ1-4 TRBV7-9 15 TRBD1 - TGTGCCAGCAGCTTAGTATGGGACAGGGATGAAAAACTGTTTTTT CASSLVWDRDEKLFF
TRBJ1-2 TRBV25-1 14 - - TGTGCCAGCAGTGGATCGGGAGGGCCCTATGGCTACACCTTC CASSGSGGPYGYTF
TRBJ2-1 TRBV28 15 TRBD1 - TGTGCCAGCAGCCCGTCACCCGGACAGGGCTATGAGCAGTTCTTC CASSPSPGQGYEQFF
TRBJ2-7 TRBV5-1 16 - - TGCGCCAGCAGCGTGGACAGCCCCCCTCTTGGCTACGAGCAGTACTTC CASSVDSPPLGYEQYF
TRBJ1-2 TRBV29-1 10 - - TGCAGCGCTCGTCAGGATGGCTACACCTTC CSARQDGYTF
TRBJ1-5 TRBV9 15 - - TGTGCCAGCAGCGTAGAAGGAGGGGGCAATCAGCCCCAGCATTTT CASSVEGGGNQPQHF
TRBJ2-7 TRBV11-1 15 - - TGTGCCAGCAGCTCCCTTAATCGTGGGGGCTACGAGCAGTACTTC CASSSLNRGGYEQYF
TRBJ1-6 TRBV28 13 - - TGTGCCAGCAGTACAGGGAGAGGTTCACCCCTCCACTTT CASSTGRGSPLHF
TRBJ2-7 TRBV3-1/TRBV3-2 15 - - TGTGCCAGCAGTCCGACTGGGACCACCTTCTACGAGCAGTACTTC CASSPTGTTFYEQYF
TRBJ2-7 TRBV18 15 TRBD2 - TGTGCCAGCTCACTTTCCGATTCCCGGGAGGCCGAGCAGTACTTC CASSLSDSREAEQYF
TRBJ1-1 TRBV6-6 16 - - TGTGCCAGCAGTCTCAACAGGGTATCGGGGCACACTGAAGCTTTCTTT CASSLNRVSGHTEAFF
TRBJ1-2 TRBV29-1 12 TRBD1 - TGCAGCGTCAAAACAGGGGCCTATGGCTACACCTTC CSVKTGAYGYTF
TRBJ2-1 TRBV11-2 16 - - TGTGCCAGCAGCCCCGTCGTTCAAGCTTTGGCTGATGAGCAGTTCTTC CASSPVVQALADEQFF
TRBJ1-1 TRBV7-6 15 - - TGTGCCAGCAGCTTAGCCACAGGCGCTAACACTGAAGCTTTCTTT CASSLATGANTEAFF
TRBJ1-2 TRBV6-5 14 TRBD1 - TGTGCCTCGTCCCGGGGGGGGACAGGTCGATTGGACACCTTC CASSRGGTGRLDTF
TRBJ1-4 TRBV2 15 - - TGTGCCAGCAGCGCCGACAGGTTAGCGGGGGAAAAACTGTTTTTT CASSADRLAGEKLFF
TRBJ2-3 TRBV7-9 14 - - TGTGCCAGCAGCCGAGGCAGGGTAGCAGATACGCAGTATTTT CASSRGRVADTQYF
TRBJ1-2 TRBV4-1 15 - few TGCGCCAGCAGCCAAGAGGTGGGGAGGGACTATGGCTACACCTTC CASSQEVGRDYGYTF
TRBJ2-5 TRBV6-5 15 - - TGTGCCAGCAGTTCCGGGACCGGAGTCGGAGAGACCCAGTACTTC CASSSGTGVGETQYF